The clone carrying this T cell receptor beta chain turned up a few times. Trimming cost V 4 bases and J 2 bases; bases outside gene matches: 8. CDR1 is LGHDT, CDR2 YNNKEL, per germline (reference sequence). This CDR3 comprises 16 residues. The data are from a study of regulatory T cells in long-lasting Graves disease. CDR3 regions were amplified by Arm-PCR using iRepertoire HTBI primers to build TCR beta libraries. TCRdb used MiXCR to reprocess the multiplex PCR reads, holding one entry per CDR3 protein. The data show more than 350,000 distinct CDR3 sequences, with under 25% seen just once and roughly 13% held by the top ten. Noted time point: persistent/refractory GD, antithyroid drugs over 5 years with positive TRAb. RNA from PBMCs was the source of the TCR library.

The specimen comprised peripheral blood mononuclear cells (PBMCs), sampled when the disease was refractory, from a patient treated with antithyroid drugs. This TCR was recovered from a female donor with Graves disease. The chain is built from TRBV3-1 and TRBJ2-5, with 9 bases fitting TRBD2. The CDR3 is CASSPRSGRRQETQYF. The CDR3 DNA reads as TGTGCCAGCAGCCCGCGGAGCGGGAGGAGACAAGAGACCCAGTACTTC.